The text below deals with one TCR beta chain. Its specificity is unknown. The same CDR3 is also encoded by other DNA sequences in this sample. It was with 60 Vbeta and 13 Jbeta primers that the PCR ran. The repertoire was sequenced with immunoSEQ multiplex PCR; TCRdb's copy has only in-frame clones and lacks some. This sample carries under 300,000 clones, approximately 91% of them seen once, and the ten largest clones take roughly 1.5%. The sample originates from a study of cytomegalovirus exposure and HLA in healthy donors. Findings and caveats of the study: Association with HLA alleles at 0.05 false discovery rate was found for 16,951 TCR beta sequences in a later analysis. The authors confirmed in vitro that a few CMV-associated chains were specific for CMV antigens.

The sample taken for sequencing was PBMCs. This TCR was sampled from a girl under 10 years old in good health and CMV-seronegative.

The CDR3 nucleotides are TGCAGTGCCCCGTTGAACACTGAAGCTTTCTTT. It translates to CSAPLNTEAFF. This chain uses TRBV20-1 with TRBJ1-1; the D is unclear. Between the trimmed V and J ends, which lost 6 bases and 0 bases, there was a span of 5 bases. This CDR3 has 11 amino acids. Germline V gene lookup returns CDR1 DFQATT and CDR2 SNEGSKA (reference sequence).